The 13 T cell receptor beta chains below come from one sample, sequenced in a study of shared clonotypes between healthy human individuals. The table came from immunoSEQ multiplex PCR; TCRdb's copy has only in-frame clones and leaves some out. The sample carries 2 million to 2.5 million clones, approximately 96% recorded once. Material: naive CD4+ T cells sorted from blood. Subset here: CD45RA+ positively selected. The origin of the receptors is a man younger than 35 in good health.

The chain couples TRBV29-1 to TRBJ1-3; 7 bases are a match to TRBD1. CDR1 is SQVTM and CDR2 is ANQGSEA in the germline V gene. The CDR3 runs 13 residues. V shed 7 bases, J shed 7 bases, and the junction held 10 bases outside the gene matches. CDR3 residues: CSGETGSRNTIYF. DNA for the CDR3: TGCAGCGGGGAGACAGGGTCTCGTAACACCATATATTTT.

The V and J genes are TRBV18 and TRBJ2-7; 9 positions agree with TRBD1. This CDR3 is built from 15 residues. The V segment lost 3 bases and the J segment 7 bases; nucleotides outside the gene matches: 10. Germline values: CDR1 KGHSH, CDR2 LQKENI. In nucleotides, the CDR3 is TGTGCCAGCTCACCGGGACAGGGACCCCTGAGTGAGCAGTACTTC. Translation gives CASSPGQGPLSEQYF.

V is TRBV2 and J is TRBJ1-2; maybe TRBD1 (6 bases). The germline CDR1 and CDR2 sequences are SNHLY and FYNNEI. The V end was cut by 4 bases, the J end by 8 bases, with 17 bases between. The length of the CDR3 is 14 residues. CDR3 loop: CASSVMQGIGGYTF. In nucleotides, the CDR3 is TGTGCCAGCAGTGTCATGCAGGGGATAGGGGGCTACACCTTC.

J is TRBJ1-4 and V is TRBV30; 7 bases are shared with TRBD1. The germline gives CDR1 GTSNPN, CDR2 SVGIG (reference sequence). The junction had 2 bases not matched to a gene; V was cut back by 0 bases and J by 10 bases. The CDR3 loop spans 12 amino acids. The CDR3 nucleotides read TGTGCCTGGAGTGTGCAGGGGGTAAAACTGTTTTTT. It codes for CAWSVQGVKLFF.

This sequence joins TRBV30 and TRBJ2-6, with unresolved D. The CDR3 covers 13 residues. Between the trimmed V and J ends, which lost 2 bases and 2 bases, there was a span of 4 bases. Germline CDR1 GTSNPN, CDR2 SVGIG (reference sequence). The CDR3 bases are TGTGCCTGGAGTATTACTGGGGCCAACGTCCTGACTTTC. Translating gives CAWSITGANVLTF. Combining the CDR3 with reference TRBV30 and TRBJ2-6 gives the whole variable domain SQTIHQWPATLVQPVGSPLSLECTVEGTSNPNLYWYRQAAGRGLQLLFYSVGIGQISSEVPQNLSASRPQDRQFILSSKKLLLSDSGFYLCAWSITGANVLTFGAGSRLTVL.

Concerning this clone itself: Different DNA sequences within this sample yield the same CDR3. The chain carries TRBV7-2 and TRBJ1-2; D is undetermined. Looked up from germline, CDR1 is SGHTA and CDR2 is FQGNSA. The V end was cut by 1 base, the J end by 0 bases, with 3 bases between. This CDR3 comprises 13 residues. CDR3 sequence: CASSLGPNYGYTF. The CDR3 DNA reads TGTGCCAGCAGCTTAGGCCCTAACTATGGCTACACCTTC.

This clone was seen just once. The chain recombines TRBV19 with TRBJ1-1; D is perhaps TRBD1 (5 bases). Between the trimmed V and J ends, which lost 3 bases and 2 bases, there was a span of 10 bases. CDR1 is LNHDA, CDR2 SQIVND, per germline (reference sequence). This CDR3 is built from 14 residues. CDR3 sequence reads: CASSILDSNTEAFF. The CDR3 bases are TGTGCCAGTAGTATTCTTGACAGTAACACTGAAGCTTTCTTT. Using reference TRBV19 and TRBJ1-1 for the parts outside the CDR3, the full variable domain is DGGITQSPKYLFRKEGQNVTLSCEQNLNHDAMYWYRQDPGQGLRLIYYSQIVNDFQKGDIAEGYSVSREKKESFPLTVTSAQKNPTAFYLCASSILDSNTEAFFGQGTRLTVV.

The chain recombines TRBV7-2 with TRBJ2-7; 13 bases match TRBD2. V gave up 3 bases and J gave up 6 bases; unmatched junction bases: 5. The CDR3 loop spans 15 amino acids. Germline values: CDR1 SGHTA, CDR2 FQGNSA. This chain's CDR3 is CASSFGLAGVSEQYF. Written as DNA, the CDR3 is TGTGCCAGCAGCTTCGGACTAGCGGGAGTGAGCGAGCAGTACTTC.

As concerns this clone: Additional DNA sequences in this sample encode the identical CDR3. This rearrangement joins TRBV5-1 to TRBJ2-1; 12 bases match TRBD2. V lost 2 bases to trimming and J lost 7 bases; unmatched junction nucleotides: 4. From germline, CDR1 is SGHRS and CDR2 YFSETQ. The CDR3 covers 15 residues. CDR3 amino acids: CASSLLAGGFNEQFF. CDR3 in DNA: TGCGCCAGCAGCTTACTAGCGGGAGGATTTAATGAGCAGTTCTTC.

The chain couples TRBV28 to TRBJ2-7; D is tentatively TRBD1 or TRBD2 (5 bases each). The CDR3 consists of 12 residues. The germline gives CDR1 MDHEN, CDR2 SYDVKM. Trimming removed 11 bases at V and 5 bases at J, with 16 bases between. CDR3: CASQKRGDEQYF. The CDR3 nucleotides are TGTGCCTCTCAAAAGAGGGGCGACGAGCAGTACTTC.

This clone was seen once. The chain is built from TRBV4-1 and TRBJ1-3, with 8 bases that match TRBD1. V was clipped by 4 bases and J by 7 bases; unmatched bases: 6. Germline lookup yields CDR1 MGHRA and CDR2 YSYEKL. This CDR3 region has 14 residues. This CDR3 reads CASSPQGVRNTIYF. Here the CDR3 DNA reads TGCGCCAGCAGCCCACAGGGGGTGCGGAACACCATATATTTT.

This clone was seen only once. The chain carries TRBV27 and TRBJ2-3; 9 nucleotides line up with TRBD2. Germline V gene data show CDR1 as MNHEY and CDR2 as SMNVEV (reference sequence). J gave up 2 bases and V 4 bases, and 7 bases lay outside the gene matches. CDR3 length equals 16 residues. The CDR3, as DNA: TGTGCCAGCAGTTCCCTAAGCGGGAGGACCACAGATACGCAGTATTTT. Amino acids: CASSSLSGRTTDTQYF.

About this clone: The same CDR3 is also encoded by other DNA sequences in this sample. The chain is built from TRBV5-1 and TRBJ1-2; 10 nucleotides align to TRBD1. The J segment lost 8 bases and the V segment lost 4 bases, leaving 2 bases of the junction unmatched. The CDR3 runs 12 residues. Germline loops: CDR1 SGHRS, CDR2 YFSETQ. The CDR3 protein is CASSPTGGGYTF. The CDR3 nucleotides read TGCGCCAGCAGCCCGACAGGGGGCGGCTACACCTTC.